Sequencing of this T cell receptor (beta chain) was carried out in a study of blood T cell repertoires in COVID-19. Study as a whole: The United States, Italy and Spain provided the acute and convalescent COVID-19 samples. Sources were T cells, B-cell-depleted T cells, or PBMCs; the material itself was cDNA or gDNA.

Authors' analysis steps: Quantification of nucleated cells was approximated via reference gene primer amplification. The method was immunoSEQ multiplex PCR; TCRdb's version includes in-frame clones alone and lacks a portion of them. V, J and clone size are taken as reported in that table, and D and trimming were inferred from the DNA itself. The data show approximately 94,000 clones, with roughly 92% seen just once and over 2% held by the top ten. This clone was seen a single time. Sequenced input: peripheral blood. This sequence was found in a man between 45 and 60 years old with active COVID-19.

The CDR3 here is CASSVVRGSATEAFF. The CDR3, as DNA: TGTGCCAGCAGTGTAGTTAGAGGGAGCGCCACTGAAGCTTTCTTT. The chain has TRBV2 and TRBJ1-1, with D uncertain. Germline lookup yields CDR1 SNHLY and CDR2 FYNNEI. The V and J ends lost 4 bases and 4 bases respectively, with 16 bases between them. The CDR3 loop spans 15 amino acids.